The clone carrying this T cell receptor (beta chain) was found many times. The target antigen is unknown. This sample was taken from a study of T cells in Graves' hyperthyroidism and ophthalmopathy. Amplified TCR beta CDR3 regions came from RNA transcripts. In the first-round RT-PCR of the TCR CDR3, the HTBI primer set was used. TCRdb itself ran the multiplex PCR reads through MiXCR, one entry per CDR3 protein. The sample holds some 770,000 distinct CDR3 sequences; 16% are singletons and the top ten take approximately 8.4%. General study points: A model of 13 V-J pairs discriminated ophthalmopathy from stable hyperthyroidism. Blood also carried most thyroid clonotypes expanded above 0.001.

The CDR3 is made up of 17 amino acids. Germline V CDR1 and CDR2: SGHDT, YYEEEE. V trimming: 3 bases; J trimming: 5 bases; junction bases outside the gene matches: 10. Uncontrolled infections, other autoimmune diseases, pregnancy or lactation led to exclusion of patients. On the basis of clinical symptoms, serum thyroxine and TRAb, thyroid ultrasound and orbital computed tomography, diagnoses were made. Sequencing input: blood. The V call is TRBV5-6, the J call TRBJ2-5; 13 nucleotides agree with TRBD2. The TCR comes from a man aged 18 to 30 with Graves' hyperthyroidism. Written as DNA, the CDR3 is TGTGCCAGCAGCTCATCCGGACTAGCGGGAGTCGAGGAGACCCAGTACTTC. It codes for CASSSSGLAGVEETQYF.